The clone carrying this T cell receptor (beta chain) was detected many times. Its antigen is as yet unknown. These data are taken from a study of identical twins. Every donor was a healthy Caucasian. TCRdb processed the 5' RACE reads anew with MiXCR; each CDR3 protein has one entry. The sample yields 700,000 or so distinct CDR3 sequences, 8% to 9% seen once. Study-level points and caveats: Modelling approaches yielded underestimates of out-of-frame TCR alpha sharing between monozygotic twins. Fewer insertions were carried by abundant cord blood beta clonotypes, but none was seen in memory repertoires.

The data also belong to a second study, concerning yellow fever vaccine responses in identical twins. That work adds: Vaccine-induced T cell responses in twins were reportedly observed to appear partly convergent, partly personalized.

This receptor was taken from a woman under 30 in good health. The sequencing input was PBMCs.

CDR3 nucleotide sequence: TGCGCCAGCAGCGGTGGACAGGGGAGTGTCGATGAGCAGTTCTTC. Translating it yields CASSGGQGSVDEQFF. The chain is built from TRBV5-1 and TRBJ2-1, with TRBD1 matching over 9 bases. V dropped 4 bases and J dropped 8; count of bases not matched to a gene: 10. CDR3 length equals 15 residues. CDR1 and CDR2 (germline): SGHRS, YFSETQ.